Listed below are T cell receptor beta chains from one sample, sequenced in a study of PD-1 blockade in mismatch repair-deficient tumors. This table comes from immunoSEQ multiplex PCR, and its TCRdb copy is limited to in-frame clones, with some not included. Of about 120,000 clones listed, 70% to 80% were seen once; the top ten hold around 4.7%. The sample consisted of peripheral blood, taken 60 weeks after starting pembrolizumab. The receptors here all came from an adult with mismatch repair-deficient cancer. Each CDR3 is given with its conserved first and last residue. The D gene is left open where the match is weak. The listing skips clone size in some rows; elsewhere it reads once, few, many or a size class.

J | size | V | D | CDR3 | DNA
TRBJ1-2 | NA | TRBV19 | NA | CASSISIWGPSQGYTF | TGTGCCAGTAGTATTTCCATCTGGGGACCGAGCCAAGGGTACACCTTC
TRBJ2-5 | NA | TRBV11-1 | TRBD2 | CTSSLNSGSQETQYF | TGTACCAGCAGCTTAAATAGCGGGTCACAAGAGACCCAGTACTTC
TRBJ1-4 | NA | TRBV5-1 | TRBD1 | CASRPQGVGEKLFF | TGCGCCAGCAGGCCACAGGGGGTCGGCGAAAAACTGTTTTTT
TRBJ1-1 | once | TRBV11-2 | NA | CASSPKPIAEAFF | TGTGCCAGCAGTCCTAAACCTATCGCCGAAGCTTTCTTT
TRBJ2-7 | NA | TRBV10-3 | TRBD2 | CAISVSPSSAGTYEQYF | TGTGCCATCAGTGTTTCCCCTTCGTCAGCGGGGACCTACGAGCAGTACTTC
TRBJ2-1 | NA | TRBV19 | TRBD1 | CASRETGTYNEQFF | TGTGCCAGTAGGGAGACAGGGACATACAATGAGCAGTTCTTC
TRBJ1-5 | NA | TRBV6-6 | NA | CASSLTGQPQHF | TGTGCCAGCAGTTTAACAGGACAGCCCCAGCATTTT
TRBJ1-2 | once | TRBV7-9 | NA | CASSLASGPYGYTF | TGTGCCAGCAGCTTAGCGTCCGGGCCCTATGGCTACACCTTC
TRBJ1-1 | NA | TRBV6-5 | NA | CASSYDVNTEAFF | TGTGCCAGCAGTTACGATGTGAACACTGAAGCTTTCTTT
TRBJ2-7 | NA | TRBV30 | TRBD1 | CAWSAGTVPYEQYF | TGTGCCTGGAGCGCCGGGACAGTCCCCTACGAGCAGTACTTC